This TCR beta chain was recorded in a study of T cells in Graves' hyperthyroidism and ophthalmopathy. Patients showing uncontrolled infection, other autoimmune disease, pregnancy or lactation were ineligible. The authors obtained PBMCs from around 10 ml of fresh peripheral blood. Trimming cost V 0 bases and J 0 bases, with 16 bases left between them. The CDR3 is 18 residues long. Germline lookup yields CDR1 MNHNS and CDR2 SASEGT. Many counts were recorded for this clonotype. Researchers amplified the TCR beta CDR3 regions from RNA transcripts. An initial round of RT-PCR targeting the TCR CDR3 relied on the HTBI primer set. TCRdb re-analysed the multiplex PCR reads in MiXCR, keeping a single row per CDR3 protein. The table includes about 700,000 distinct CDR3 sequences, 14% detected once.

The J gene is TRBJ2-3, the V gene TRBV6-1, with D tentatively TRBD1 or TRBD2 (5 bases each). Specimen: blood. The source of this sequence is a woman aged 18-29 years with Graves' hyperthyroidism. The CDR3 nucleotides read TGTGCCAGCAGTGAAGCCCCCGGGACCACATACAGCACAGATACGCAGTATTTT. Translation gives CASSEAPGTTYSTDTQYF.